This is a list of T cell receptor beta chains from one sample in a study of cytomegalovirus exposure and HLA in healthy donors. This table comes from immunoSEQ multiplex PCR, and its TCRdb copy is limited to in-frame clones, with some not included. The sample shows approximately 170,000 clones, 91% of them seen only once. The sequenced material came from PBMCs. These receptor sequences come from a woman under 30 in good health and CMV-seropositive. CDR3s include the opening cysteine and the closing phenylalanine or tryptophan. D genes are given only for firm matches. Some rows mark clone size as missing; the rest say once, few, many or name a class of expanded clone.

D gene	clone size	V gene	CDR3 length	J gene	CDR3 DNA	CDR3 protein
TRBD1	-	TRBV19	16	TRBJ1-5	TGTGCCAGTAGTATAATCCCAGGGGGACCGAATCAGCCCCAGCATTTT	CASSIIPGGPNQPQHF
-	-	TRBV30	14	TRBJ1-2	TGTGCCTGGACGGAACAGGGAGTATCCTATGGCTACACCTTC	CAWTEQGVSYGYTF
TRBD2	-	TRBV10-3	14	TRBJ2-7	TGTGCCATCAGTGCGGGGGGGCACTCCTACGAGCAGTACTTC	CAISAGGHSYEQYF
TRBD1	-	TRBV30	15	TRBJ1-4	TGTGCCTGGGGGACAGGGGGAGATACTAATGAAAAACTGTTTTTT	CAWGTGGDTNEKLFF
-	-	TRBV5-6	15	TRBJ1-5	TGTGCCAGCAGCTTGGGACAGTATAGCAATCAGCCCCAGCATTTT	CASSLGQYSNQPQHF
TRBD1	-	TRBV10-1	14	TRBJ1-6	TGCGCCAGCAGTGAAGGGACAGGGGACTCACCCCTCCACTTT	CASSEGTGDSPLHF
TRBD2	-	TRBV27	16	TRBJ2-5	TGTGCCAGCAGTCAAACTCCGGGACTAGCGGGGGCCCCGAAGTACTTC	CASSQTPGLAGAPKYF
TRBD2	-	TRBV18	14	TRBJ2-7	TGTGCCAGCTCGAAGGCGGTAGCGGGAGTCGAGCAGTACTTC	CASSKAVAGVEQYF
TRBD1	-	TRBV6-1	13	TRBJ1-2	TGTGCCAGCAGTGAAAATTGGGGGCAGGGACAGCCCTTC	CASSENWGQGQPF
TRBD2	-	TRBV7-6	15	TRBJ2-3	TGTGCCAGCAGCTTAGTAGCGGGAGCGGCAGATACGCAGTATTTT	CASSLVAGAADTQYF
TRBD1	once	TRBV6-8	14	TRBJ2-7	TGTGCCAGCACTAAGGGACAGGGCCTCTACGAGCAGTACTTC	CASTKGQGLYEQYF
-	-	TRBV7-9	15	TRBJ2-2	TGTGCCAGCAGCTTTTCACAGGCGGGGATCGGGGAGCTGTTTTTT	CASSFSQAGIGELFF
-	-	TRBV4-2	13	TRBJ1-2	TGTGCCAGCAGCCAAGATAGGGGGAATGGCTACACCTTC	CASSQDRGNGYTF
-	-	TRBV27	12	TRBJ2-1	TGTGCCAGCGGACTCATGATGAATGAGCAGTTCTTC	CASGLMMNEQFF
-	once	TRBV15	15	TRBJ1-1	TGTGCCACCAGCAGAGGCCAGGGCATGAACACTGAAGCTTTCTTT	CATSRGQGMNTEAFF
TRBD1	-	TRBV29-1	12	TRBJ1-1	TGCAGCGACTCGACAGGGGGCCTTAGGGCTTTCTTT	CSDSTGGLRAFF
-	-	TRBV5-1	14	TRBJ1-1	TGCGCCAGCAGCTTGGAACGGTTGAACACTGAAGCTTTCTTT	CASSLERLNTEAFF
TRBD2	-	TRBV11-2	15	TRBJ2-7	TGTGCCAGCAGCACCCTCCGGGGGGGGACCTACGAGCAGTACTTC	CASSTLRGGTYEQYF
-	-	TRBV21-1	15	TRBJ1-2	TGTGCCAGCAGCAAAGCTTCGGGACAGGGGGTTGGCTACACCTTC	CASSKASGQGVGYTF
TRBD1	-	TRBV15	15	TRBJ2-5	TGTGCCACCAGCAGGGACAGGGGGTCTTGGGAGACCCAGTACTTC	CATSRDRGSWETQYF
-	-	TRBV6-6	14	TRBJ1-6	TGTGCCAGCAGTCGAGACAGGATAAATTCACCCCTCCACTTT	CASSRDRINSPLHF
-	-	TRBV30	17	TRBJ1-6	TGTGCCTGGAGTGCATGGGAGGGCGTCCCTACTAATTCACCCCTCCACTTT	CAWSAWEGVPTNSPLHF
-	-	TRBV6-4	15	TRBJ1-1	TGTGCCAGCAGGGCTTGGGGGGATATGAACACTGAAGCTTTCTTT	CASRAWGDMNTEAFF
TRBD2	-	TRBV4-1	15	TRBJ2-7	TGCGCCAGCAGCCAAGTAGCGGGGGATAACTACGAGCAGTACTTC	CASSQVAGDNYEQYF
-	-	TRBV2	16	TRBJ1-1	TGTGCCAGCAGTGAGGAGGGCAGGGTAGGGAACACTGAAGCTTTCTTT	CASSEEGRVGNTEAFF
TRBD1	-	TRBV19	18	TRBJ1-1	TGTGCCAGTAGTACCCAGCTGGTGGCAGGGGGAATGAACACTGAAGCTTTCTTT	CASSTQLVAGGMNTEAFF
-	-	TRBV2	14	TRBJ2-7	TGTGCCAGCAGTGACTCAGGGGACTCCTACGAGCAGTACTTC	CASSDSGDSYEQYF
TRBD1	-	TRBV15	15	TRBJ2-7	TGTGCCACCAGCAGCGACAGGGGGCATTCCTACGAGCAGTACTTC	CATSSDRGHSYEQYF
TRBD2	-	TRBV11-2	15	TRBJ2-5	TGTGCCAGCAGCTTAGGCGGGGGGGCACAAGAGACCCAGTACTTC	CASSLGGGAQETQYF